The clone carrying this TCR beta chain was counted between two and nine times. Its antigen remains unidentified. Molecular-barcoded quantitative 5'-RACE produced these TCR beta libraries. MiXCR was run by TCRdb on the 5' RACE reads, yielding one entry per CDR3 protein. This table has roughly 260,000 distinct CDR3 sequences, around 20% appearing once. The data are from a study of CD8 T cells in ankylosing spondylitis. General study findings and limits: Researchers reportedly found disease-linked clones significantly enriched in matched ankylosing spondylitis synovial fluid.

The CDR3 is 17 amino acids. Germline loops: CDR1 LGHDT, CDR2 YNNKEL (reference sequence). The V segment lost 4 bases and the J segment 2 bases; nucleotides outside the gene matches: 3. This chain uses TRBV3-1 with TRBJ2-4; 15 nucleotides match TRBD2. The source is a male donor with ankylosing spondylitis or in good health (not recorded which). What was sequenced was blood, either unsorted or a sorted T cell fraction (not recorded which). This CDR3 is CASSRGTSGRTKNIQYF. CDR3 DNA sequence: TGTGCCAGCAGCCGGGGGACTAGCGGGAGGACCAAAAACATTCAGTACTTC.